This TCR beta chain was sequenced for a study of blood T cell repertoires in COVID-19. Background on the study: Sites across the United States, Italy and Spain contributed samples from acute and convalescent COVID-19. PBMCs, B-cell-depleted T cells, or T cells provided the cDNA or gDNA that made up the material.

Trimming at V came to 5 bases and at J to 4 bases, leaving 10 bases not matched to a gene. This CDR3 spans 15 amino acids. Germline-derived CDR1 and CDR2 are SGHRS and YFSETQ. Per the original methods: Nucleated cell counts were estimated from reference gene primer amplification. Libraries were prepared by immunoSEQ multiplex PCR; TCRdb keeps only in-frame clonotypes and omits some of them. From that table come the V and J calls and clone size; the DNA was used to work out D and trimming. The sample lists around 230,000 clones; over 70% were seen once. The sample comprised peripheral blood. This sequence originates from a woman between 50 and 59 years old with acute or convalescent COVID-19. This chain joins TRBV5-1 and TRBJ2-3, with 7 bases fitting TRBD2. CDR3 loop: CASRTGLVWADTQYF. The CDR3, as DNA: TGCGCCAGCAGAACTGGACTAGTTTGGGCAGATACGCAGTATTTT.